These 32 T cell receptor beta chains were sequenced from one sample in a study of blood T cell repertoires in COVID-19. The protocol was immunoSEQ multiplex PCR, while the TCRdb copy is restricted to in-frame clones and leaves out a portion. This sample has roughly 230,000 clones, with about 88% found just once. Material for sequencing was peripheral blood. All receptors derive from a man aged 35-49 years with acute or convalescent COVID-19.

This chain connects TRBV11-2 to TRBJ1-1, with D unresolved. V was pared by 4 bases and J by 4 bases, with 19 bases between. Germline CDR1 and CDR2: SGHAT and FQNNGV. The CDR3 sequence is 16 residues long. CDR3 loop: CASSYRQGEGPTEAFF. CDR3 sequence (DNA): TGTGCCAGCAGCTACCGCCAAGGTGAGGGCCCCACTGAAGCTTTCTTT. The full variable domain, in which reference TRBV11-2 and TRBJ1-1 provide the parts outside the CDR3, is EAGVAQSPRYKIIEKRQSVAFWCNPISGHATLYWYQQILGQGPKLLIQFQNNGVVDDSQLPKDRFSAERLKGVDSTLKIQPAKLEDSAVYLCASSYRQGEGPTEAFFGQGTRLTVV.

The V and J genes are TRBV2 and TRBJ2-2; no reliable D call. Germline V gene sequence: CDR1 SNHLY, CDR2 FYNNEI. This CDR3 has 13 residues. The V end was cut by 4 bases, the J end by 7 bases, with 10 bases between. The CDR3 sequence: CASSASVDGELFF. Written as DNA, the CDR3 is TGTGCCAGCAGTGCTTCGGTAGACGGGGAGCTGTTTTTT.

The V and J genes are TRBV7-8 and TRBJ2-5; 8 bases agree with TRBD2. This CDR3 has 13 amino acids. Trimming took 5 bases from V and 5 from J; bases not matched to a gene: 4. Germline-derived CDR1 and CDR2 are SGHVS and FQNEAQ. Written as DNA, the CDR3 is TGTGCCAGCAGCCCGGGGGGGCGGGAGACCCAGTACTTC. Protein product: CASSPGGRETQYF.

This rearrangement joins TRBV28 to TRBJ1-5; TRBD1 might be the D (6 bases). The V gene's germline CDR1 is MDHEN and CDR2 SYDVKM. This CDR3 has 14 amino acids. V was clipped by 3 bases and J by 4 bases, with 10 bases between them. The CDR3 loop is CASSFGRGNQPQHF. CDR3 coding DNA: TGTGCCAGCAGTTTTGGTAGGGGGAATCAGCCCCAGCATTTT.

The chain couples TRBV14 to TRBJ1-4, with 7 positions matching TRBD1. The CDR3 totals 16 residues. Germline assignment: CDR1 SGHDN and CDR2 FVKESK. J lost 0 bases, V lost 4 bases, and 5 bases had no gene match. CDR3 nucleotides: TGTGCCAGCAGCCGGAACACAGGGGCAACTAATGAAAAACTGTTTTTT. This encodes CASSRNTGATNEKLFF.

The chain combines TRBV7-3 with TRBJ1-1; TRBD1 is a possible D gene (6 bases). The CDR3 sequence is 14 residues long. Germline CDR1 is SGHTA and CDR2 is FQGTGA. V lost 6 bases to trimming and J lost 4 bases, with 15 bases between them. CDR3 DNA sequence: TGTGCCAGCAGACTACAGGGTTACAGCACTGAAGCTTTCTTT. As protein: CASRLQGYSTEAFF.

The chain couples TRBV5-6 to TRBJ1-2, with 12 bases that match TRBD1. CDR3 length equals 15 residues. Germline V gene sequence: CDR1 SGHDT, CDR2 YYEEEE. The V segment lost 5 bases and the J segment 7 bases; nucleotides outside the gene matches: 9. This CDR3 reads CASRSGTGGKSGYTF. The DNA for the CDR3 is TGTGCCAGCAGGTCCGGGACAGGGGGCAAGAGTGGCTACACCTTC.

The J gene is TRBJ2-7, the V gene TRBV27, with D unresolved. This CDR3 is 12 amino acids long. Looked up from germline, CDR1 is MNHEY and CDR2 is SMNVEV (reference sequence). V lost 6 bases to trimming and J lost 3 bases, with 9 bases between them. The CDR3 region has the DNA TGTGCCAGCAGCCCTAGTGGCTACGAGCAGTACTTC. Amino acids: CASSPSGYEQYF.

This rearrangement joins TRBV19 to TRBJ1-2; 10 bases fit TRBD1. Germline lookup yields CDR1 LNHDA and CDR2 SQIVND (reference sequence). The CDR3 extends over 14 amino acids. Trimming cost V 4 bases and J 7 bases; bases outside gene matches: 6. The CDR3 DNA sequence: TGTGCCAGTAGTACGGGACAGGGGATACGTGGCTACACCTTC. It codes for CASSTGQGIRGYTF.

The V call is TRBV10-1, the J call TRBJ1-5; 7 positions match TRBD1. The ends lost 2 bases at V and 5 bases at J; junction bases unmatched: 0. The germline gives CDR1 WNHNN, CDR2 SYGVQD (reference sequence). The CDR3 totals 13 residues. The CDR3 nucleotides read TGCGCCAGCAGTGAGACAGGGGATCAGCCCCAGCATTTT. Protein sequence: CASSETGDQPQHF.

V is TRBV7-2 and J is TRBJ1-6; the D gene is possibly TRBD1 (6 bases). Trimming took 5 bases from V and 9 from J, leaving 14 bases between them. The CDR3 sequence is 14 residues long. Germline V gene lookup returns CDR1 SGHTA and CDR2 FQGNSA. CDR3 in DNA: TGTGCCAGCAGCCATGCAGCAGGGGTTTCACCCCTCCACTTT. As protein: CASSHAAGVSPLHF.

The rearrangement uses TRBV7-3 and TRBJ2-3, with D uncertain. The germline V gene has CDR1 SGHTA and CDR2 FQGTGA. The CDR3 spans 13 residues. Deletions cut 6 bases from V and 8 bases from J, with 15 bases between. For the CDR3, the DNA is TGTGCCAGCAGAAAAAATACTCTCGGTACGCAGTATTTT. Translated, it gives CASRKNTLGTQYF. Based on the CDR3 plus reference TRBV7-3 and TRBJ2-3, the full variable domain is GAGVSQTPSNKVTEKGKYVELRCDPISGHTALYWYRQSLGQGPEFLIYFQGTGAADDSGLPNDRFFAVRPEGSVSTLKIQRTERGDSAVYLCASRKNTLGTQYFGPGTRLTVL.

The V gene is TRBV6-2 or TRBV6-3, the J gene TRBJ1-2, with TRBD1 identical over 8 bases. V was clipped by 6 bases and J by 4 bases; unmatched bases: 13. Germline CDR1 and CDR2: MNHEY and SVGEGT. The CDR3 is 16 amino acids. The CDR3 DNA is TGTGCCAGCAGCCCGGCGTGGACAGGGAATATCTATGGCTACACCTTC. Translation: CASSPAWTGNIYGYTF.

The table lists this clone with a count of one. This rearrangement joins TRBV5-6 to TRBJ2-2; TRBD1 aligns across 11 bases. Germline V gene lookup returns CDR1 SGHDT and CDR2 YYEEEE. V dropped 6 bases and J dropped 7; count of bases not matched to a gene: 8. This CDR3 is built from 15 residues. The CDR3 DNA reads as TGTGCCAGCATACGGACAGGGGGCCGGGTCGGGGAGCTGTTTTTT. This translates into CASIRTGGRVGELFF.

The chain carries TRBV6-5 and TRBJ2-7; TRBD2 aligns across 8 bases. Germline CDR1 is MNHEY and CDR2 is SVGAGI. This CDR3 is built from 14 residues. V trimming: 0 bases; J trimming: 11 bases; junction bases outside the gene matches: 9. For the CDR3, the DNA is TGTGCCAGCAGTTACTCTCATCGGGCGGGGGGCGAGTACTTC. This encodes CASSYSHRAGGEYF.

The rearrangement links TRBV19 to TRBJ1-1, with TRBD1 identical over 8 bases. The CDR3 sequence is 16 residues long. Germline V CDR1 and CDR2: LNHDA, SQIVND (reference sequence). With 7 bases clipped from V and 6 bases from J, the junction kept 16 bases outside the gene matches. The CDR3: CASNTGQGRVPAEAFF. CDR3 coding DNA: TGTGCCAGTAACACCGGACAGGGACGTGTACCCGCTGAAGCTTTCTTT. Variable domain in full (rest from reference TRBV19 and TRBJ1-1): DGGITQSPKYLFRKEGQNVTLSCEQNLNHDAMYWYRQDPGQGLRLIYYSQIVNDFQKGDIAEGYSVSREKKESFPLTVTSAQKNPTAFYLCASNTGQGRVPAEAFFGQGTRLTVV.

The genes are TRBV7-2 and TRBJ2-5; 10 nucleotides line up with TRBD2. The CDR3 runs to 16 residues. Looked up from germline, CDR1 is SGHTA and CDR2 is FQGNSA. J gave up 5 bases and V 2 bases, and 8 bases lay outside the gene matches. The DNA for the CDR3 is TGTGCCAGCAGCTTAACTAGCGGGGAAGGGTGGGAGACCCAGTACTTC. It encodes CASSLTSGEGWETQYF.

The chain uses TRBV3-1 (or the pseudogene TRBV3-2) and TRBJ1-3; unclear D gene. The V gene's germline CDR1 is LGHDT and CDR2 YNNKEL (reference sequence). The V end lost 4 bases, the J end lost 4 bases, and 11 bases lay between the germline ends. This CDR3 contains 14 residues. CDR3 sequence: CASSPTPEGNTIYF. The CDR3 nucleotides read TGTGCCAGCAGCCCAACTCCCGAAGGAAACACCATATATTTT.

The CDR3 bases are TGTGCCAGCAGCCCCGGTTGGGGGGGGCGGGTAGATACGCAGTATTTT. Translated: CASSPGWGGRVDTQYF. The chain employs TRBV7-2 and TRBJ2-3; possible D gene TRBD2, 7 bases. CDR1 and CDR2 from the germline V gene are SGHTA and FQGNSA. Trimming pared 5 bases from V and 5 bases from J, leaving 20 bases between. The CDR3 sequence is 16 residues long.

As regards this clone: It may be a read error: a sequence one base away is much more abundant. The sample contains more than one DNA sequence encoding this CDR3. The gene calls are TRBV7-2 and TRBJ2-7; 7 bases map to TRBD2. Germline CDR1 reads SGHTA; CDR2 reads FQGNSA. CDR3 length: 13 residues. Trimming took 1 base from V and 3 from J; bases not matched to a gene: 0. CDR3 DNA sequence: TGTGCCAGCAGCTTAGGGGGGGGCTACGAGCAGTACTTC. This encodes CASSLGGGYEQYF.

The chain carries TRBV6-5 and TRBJ1-2; 7 nucleotides align to TRBD1. The CDR3 runs to 15 residues. Germline loops: CDR1 MNHEY, CDR2 SVGAGI. V lost 2 bases to trimming and J lost 7 bases; unmatched junction nucleotides: 10. The CDR3 nucleotides read TGTGCCAGCAGTTACCAACGCACAGGGGCGGGTGGCTACACCTTC. This sequence encodes CASSYQRTGAGGYTF.

This chain connects TRBV5-4 to TRBJ1-1; D uncertain. Germline CDR1 and CDR2: SGHNT and YYREEE (reference sequence). The germline V and J ends were trimmed by 4 bases and 5 bases, with 15 bases remaining between them. The CDR3 sequence is 14 residues long. CDR3 nucleotide sequence: TGTGCCAGCAGCCCCGGAGGTTGGGAGACTGAAGCTTTCTTT. Translation: CASSPGGWETEAFF.

This chain connects TRBV29-1 to TRBJ1-1, with D unclear. Trimming cost V 6 bases and J 0 bases, with 17 bases left between them. Germline lookup yields CDR1 SQVTM and CDR2 ANQGSEA. This CDR3 is 15 amino acids long. The CDR3, as DNA: TGCAGCGTCTTTGAGGTGGTTTGGGTGAACACTGAAGCTTTCTTT. Translation gives CSVFEVVWVNTEAFF.

Comment on this clone: This sample includes further DNA sequences coding for the same CDR3. The chain links TRBV5-4 to TRBJ2-1; 9 nucleotides align to TRBD2. V trimming: 2 bases; J trimming: 4 bases; junction bases outside the gene matches: 4. The CDR3 is 15 amino acids. Germline CDR1 reads SGHNT; CDR2 reads YYREEE (reference sequence). This CDR3 reads CASSFAGGQYNEQFF. Here the CDR3 DNA reads TGTGCCAGCAGCTTTGCGGGGGGGCAATACAATGAGCAGTTCTTC. Combining the CDR3 with reference TRBV5-4 and TRBJ2-1 gives the whole variable domain ETGVTQSPTHLIKTRGQQVTLRCSSQSGHNTVSWYQQALGQGPQFIFQYYREEENGRGNFPPRFSGLQFPNYSSELNVNALELDDSALYLCASSFAGGQYNEQFFGPGTRLTVL.

This chain links TRBV6-4 with TRBJ2-1; D is perhaps TRBD2 (8 bases). The CDR3 has 14 amino acids. The V gene's germline CDR1 is MRHNA and CDR2 SNTAGT. With 4 bases removed from V and 9 bases from J, the gap between germline ends came to 16 bases. The CDR3 reads CASSVGLGGGEQFF. In DNA form, the CDR3 reads TGTGCCAGCAGTGTGGGACTAGGGGGCGGTGAGCAGTTCTTC.

The V gene is TRBV19, the J gene TRBJ1-5; a possible D gene is TRBD1 (5 bases). V was shortened by 6 bases and J by 5 bases, with 20 bases between the two germline ends. CDR1 LNHDA and CDR2 SQIVND come from the germline V gene (reference sequence). The CDR3 consists of 16 residues. CDR3: CASSPSWGRRDQPQHF. In nucleotides, the CDR3 is TGTGCCAGTAGCCCTTCGTGGGGCCGGAGGGATCAGCCCCAGCATTTT. Together with reference TRBV19 and TRBJ1-5, the CDR3 gives the full variable domain: DGGITQSPKYLFRKEGQNVTLSCEQNLNHDAMYWYRQDPGQGLRLIYYSQIVNDFQKGDIAEGYSVSREKKESFPLTVTSAQKNPTAFYLCASSPSWGRRDQPQHFGDGTRLSIL.

This clone was detected only once. The V gene is TRBV4-1, the J gene TRBJ1-6; 9 nucleotides align to TRBD1. The CDR3 is made up of 16 amino acids. Germline V gene sequence: CDR1 MGHRA, CDR2 YSYEKL. Trimming at V came to 3 bases and at J to 5 bases, leaving 5 bases not matched to a gene. CDR3 DNA: TGCGCCAGCAGCCACTCCCGGACAGGGGATAATTCACCCCTCCACTTT. It specifies CASSHSRTGDNSPLHF.

The J gene is TRBJ2-5, the V gene TRBV5-1; 8 bases are shared with TRBD2. The germline V gene encodes CDR1 SGHRS and CDR2 YFSETQ. V lost 3 bases and J lost 2; bases outside the gene matches: 9. CDR3 length: 16 residues. The CDR3 DNA reads as TGCGCCAGCAGCTCCGCCGGGTTAGCGGGGCAAGAGACCCAGTACTTC. Translating it yields CASSSAGLAGQETQYF.

This clone was detected only a few times. The V and J genes are TRBV3-1 (or the pseudogene TRBV3-2) and TRBJ1-1, with D unclear. Germline V lookup: CDR1 LGHDT, CDR2 YNNKEL (reference sequence). Trimming took 5 bases from V and 2 from J, leaving 12 bases between them. The CDR3 consists of 14 residues. As DNA, the CDR3 is TGTGCCAGCAGCAGCTGCGACATCAACACTGAAGCTTTCTTT. Protein sequence: CASSSCDINTEAFF.

The CDR3 is CAWSSGGNTEAFF. The CDR3 DNA sequence: TGTGCCTGGAGTTCCGGGGGGAACACTGAAGCTTTCTTT. The chain recombines TRBV30 with TRBJ1-1; D is perhaps TRBD1 (5 bases). Between the trimmed V and J ends, which lost 2 bases and 1 base, there was a span of 8 bases. CDR1 and CDR2 from the germline V gene are GTSNPN and SVGIG (reference sequence). CDR3 length equals 13 residues. Drawing the rest from reference TRBV30 and TRBJ1-1, the complete variable domain is SQTIHQWPATLVQPVGSPLSLECTVEGTSNPNLYWYRQAAGRGLQLLFYSVGIGQISSEVPQNLSASRPQDRQFILSSKKLLLSDSGFYLCAWSSGGNTEAFFGQGTRLTVV.

The chain employs TRBV5-5 and TRBJ2-7, with 8 bases aligning to TRBD1. CDR1 SGHKS and CDR2 YYEKEE come from the germline V gene (reference sequence). The trim removed 6 bases at V and 2 bases at J, leaving 7 bases unmatched. The CDR3 runs 14 residues. The CDR3 DNA reads TGTGCCAGCATTGCTGACAGGGGTACCTACGAGCAGTACTTC. Translated: CASIADRGTYEQYF.

The genes are TRBV12-3 or TRBV12-4 and TRBJ1-2, with D perhaps matching TRBD1 (5 bases). Deletions cut 6 bases from V and 1 base from J, with 6 bases between. The CDR3 loop spans 12 amino acids. Here the CDR3 reads CASSDSNYGYTF. For the CDR3, the DNA is TGTGCCAGCAGCGACAGTAACTATGGCTACACCTTC.